Listed here are 25 T cell receptor beta chains from one sample, sequenced in a study of OX40 agonist ivuxolimab in advanced cancers. Method: immunoSEQ multiplex PCR; TCRdb's copy keeps in-frame clones and lacks some. The data show tens of thousands of clones, about 85% seen once. Sequenced here: CD4+ or CD8+ T cells sorted from blood, sampled in a trial of the OX40 agonist ivuxolimab. These receptors originate from an adult with an advanced solid tumor such as melanoma, head and neck, liver or kidney cancer.

The rearrangement links TRBV7-9 to TRBJ2-4; D remains unclear. The CDR3 length is 13 residues. Trimming removed 7 bases from V and 8 bases from J, with 15 bases in between. CDR1 SEHNR and CDR2 FQNEAQ come from the germline V gene (reference sequence). CDR3 DNA sequence: TGTGCCAGCACGTGGCAGTCGGTCGACATTCAGTACTTC. Its translation is CASTWQSVDIQYF.

The rearrangement joins TRBV7-9 to TRBJ1-1; TRBD1 aligns across 10 bases. CDR3 length: 16 amino acids. Trimming cost V 4 bases and J 3 bases; bases outside gene matches: 8. Germline values: CDR1 SEHNR, CDR2 FQNEAQ (reference sequence). CDR3 amino acids: CASSSRGTGAHTEAFF. The CDR3, as DNA: TGTGCCAGCAGCTCTCGTGGGACAGGGGCCCACACTGAAGCTTTCTTT. Full variable domain (outside the CDR3, taken from reference TRBV7-9 and TRBJ1-1): DTGVSQNPRHKITKRGQNVTFRCDPISEHNRLYWYRQTLGQGPEFLTYFQNEAQLEKSRLLSDRFSAERPKGSFSTLEIQRTEQGDSAMYLCASSSRGTGAHTEAFFGQGTRLTVV.

This chain uses TRBV27 with TRBJ1-4; D gene ambiguous. The germline V gene has CDR1 MNHEY and CDR2 SMNVEV (reference sequence). The CDR3 covers 13 residues. The germline V and J ends were trimmed by 6 bases and 8 bases, with 13 bases remaining between them. The CDR3, as DNA: TGTGCCAGCAGCCGGGAGGGAGAAGAAAAACTGTTTTTT. It codes for CASSREGEEKLFF.

The chain employs TRBV2 and TRBJ1-3, with D perhaps TRBD1 (5 bases). The germline gives CDR1 SNHLY, CDR2 FYNNEI. CDR3 length equals 16 residues. With 4 bases removed from V and 0 bases from J, the gap between germline ends came to 13 bases. CDR3 DNA sequence: TGTGCCAGCAGTGTGGGGGTAGCTTCCTCTGGAAACACCATATATTTT. This gives the protein CASSVGVASSGNTIYF.

The CDR3: CASSRSGDRTNEQYF. The CDR3 DNA sequence: TGTGCCAGCAGTCGCTCGGGGGACAGAACCAACGAGCAGTACTTC. This chain joins TRBV2 and TRBJ2-7, with D maybe TRBD1 (7 bases). V lost 5 bases and J lost 5, with 19 bases in between. This CDR3 region has 15 residues. CDR1 and CDR2 (germline): SNHLY, FYNNEI.

The chain recombines TRBV4-1 with TRBJ1-6; TRBD1 agrees at 7 bases. Germline lookup yields CDR1 MGHRA and CDR2 YSYEKL. Trimming cost V 4 bases and J 10 bases; bases outside gene matches: 13. This CDR3 spans 16 amino acids. The CDR3 DNA sequence: TGCGCCAGCAGCCCCCCCGTACAGGGGCTTAGGTCACCCCTCCACTTT. This sequence encodes CASSPPVQGLRSPLHF.

The chain couples TRBV5-4 to TRBJ2-3; D possibly corresponds to TRBD1 (5 bases). Germline V gives CDR1 SGHNT, CDR2 YYREEE (reference sequence). The length of the CDR3 is 15 residues. V lost 0 bases, J lost 2 bases, and 10 bases lay in between. The CDR3 DNA follows: TGTGCCAGCAGCTTGGAGGGGCAGACCACAGATACGCAGTATTTT. The encoded protein is CASSLEGQTTDTQYF.

The rearrangement links TRBV13 to TRBJ1-2, with no clear D. The CDR3 is made up of 12 amino acids. Germline V lookup: CDR1 PRHDT, CDR2 FYEKMQ (reference sequence). Deletions cut 5 bases from V and 6 bases from J, with 10 bases between. CDR3 loop: CASSLLGDGYTF. CDR3 bases: TGTGCCAGCAGCCTCTTAGGAGATGGCTACACCTTC. Complete variable domain (other parts from reference TRBV13 and TRBJ1-2): AAGVIQSPRHLIKEKRETATLKCYPIPRHDTVYWYQQGPGQDPQFLISFYEKMQSDKGSIPDRFSAQQFSDYHSELNMSSLELGDSALYFCASSLLGDGYTFGSGTRLTVV.

The chain links TRBV27 to TRBJ1-2; possible D gene TRBD1, 6 bases. This CDR3 has 16 amino acids. Per germline, CDR1 MNHEY and CDR2 SMNVEV (reference sequence). Deletions cut 0 bases from V and 6 bases from J, with 17 bases between. The CDR3 nucleotides are TGTGCCAGCAGTTTATCGGGAGGGGGAGGTTGGGATGGCTACACCTTC. Its translation is CASSLSGGGGWDGYTF.

The V gene is TRBV19, the J gene TRBJ2-3; unclear D gene. The length of the CDR3 is 10 residues. Trimming took off 7 bases at V and 5 bases at J, with 4 bases between the two ends. Germline-derived CDR1 and CDR2 are LNHDA and SQIVND (reference sequence). Here the CDR3 reads CASKGDTQYF. Here the CDR3 DNA reads TGTGCCAGTAAGGGAGATACGCAGTATTTT.

V gene TRBV21-1 combines with J gene TRBJ2-2; the table's D call, TRBD2, was not checked against the DNA. TRBV21-1 is a pseudogene segment. There are 19 residues in the CDR3. The CDR3 region is CASSPGTSGGRQNTGELFF. DNA of the CDR3: TGTGCCAGCAGCCCTGGGACTAGCGGGGGGAGACAGAACACCGGGGAGCTGTTTTTT.

This clone was observed a single time. This rearrangement joins TRBV27 to TRBJ2-1; 9 bases are a match to TRBD1. The V and J ends lost 7 bases and 7 bases, in that order; junction bases with no gene match: 8. From germline, CDR1 is MNHEY and CDR2 SMNVEV (reference sequence). The CDR3 length is 14 residues. CDR3: CASNAGQGRNEQFF. CDR3 DNA: TGTGCCAGCAATGCAGGACAGGGGAGGAATGAGCAGTTCTTC.

The CDR3 here is CASSRTGFTYNEQFF. CDR3 in DNA: TGTGCCAGCAGTCGAACAGGGTTTACCTACAATGAGCAGTTCTTC. This chain links TRBV6-5 with TRBJ2-1; possibly TRBD1 for D (6 bases). There are 15 residues in the CDR3. CDR1 is MNHEY, CDR2 SVGAGI, per germline. Trimming removed 5 bases from V and 2 bases from J, with 13 bases in between.

The chain is built from TRBV19 and TRBJ2-7; 12 nucleotides align to TRBD2. From germline, CDR1 is LNHDA and CDR2 SQIVND (reference sequence). The CDR3 is 15 amino acids. The V and J ends lost 3 bases and 7 bases, in that order; junction bases with no gene match: 7. In nucleotides, the CDR3 is TGTGCCAGTAGTATGACTAGCGGGAGCGTTGGAGAGCAGTACTTC. It codes for CASSMTSGSVGEQYF. The variable domain in full, with the rest retrieved from reference TRBV19 and TRBJ2-7, is DGGITQSPKYLFRKEGQNVTLSCEQNLNHDAMYWYRQDPGQGLRLIYYSQIVNDFQKGDIAEGYSVSREKKESFPLTVTSAQKNPTAFYLCASSMTSGSVGEQYFGPGTRLTVT.

The V call is TRBV7-9, the J call TRBJ1-1; D is perhaps TRBD1 (5 bases). V was trimmed by 5 bases and J by 5 bases, leaving 12 bases between them. This CDR3 is 13 amino acids long. Germline loops: CDR1 SEHNR, CDR2 FQNEAQ (reference sequence). CDR3 region: CASSPGGITEAFF. The CDR3 DNA follows: TGTGCCAGCAGCCCGGGGGGGATTACTGAAGCTTTCTTT.

The chain carries TRBV5-6 and TRBJ2-7; D not resolved. Germline V gene lookup returns CDR1 SGHDT and CDR2 YYEEEE. V was pared by 0 bases and J by 2 bases, with 9 bases between. The CDR3 sequence is 14 residues long. Written as DNA, the CDR3 is TGTGCCAGCAGCTTGGCCCTGACCACCTACGAGCAGTACTTC. It translates to CASSLALTTYEQYF.

This clone was seen a single time. The genes are TRBV7-6 and TRBJ2-7; possibly TRBD2 for D (7 bases). The CDR3 spans 18 residues. CDR1 SGHVS and CDR2 FNYEAQ come from the germline V gene. Between the trimmed V and J ends, which lost 1 base and 5 bases, there was a span of 24 bases. CDR3 residues: CASSLVAGETGRDDEQYF. DNA for the CDR3: TGTGCCAGCAGCTTAGTGGCTGGGGAAACAGGGAGGGATGACGAGCAGTACTTC.

The V and J genes are TRBV5-4 and TRBJ2-3; TRBD1 aligns across 9 bases. The CDR3 has 16 residues. The germline gives CDR1 SGHNT, CDR2 YYREEE (reference sequence). After removal of 4 bases from V and 3 bases from J, the junction contained 9 bases not matched to a gene. The CDR3 loop is CASSTLQGAVTDTQYF. DNA for the CDR3: TGTGCCAGCAGCACATTACAGGGGGCGGTAACAGATACGCAGTATTTT.

The chain uses TRBV4-3 and TRBJ2-3; 8 bases are shared with TRBD1. Germline V gives CDR1 LGHNA, CDR2 YSLEER. This CDR3 has 16 residues. V lost 4 bases, J lost 0 bases, and 6 bases stayed unmatched. The CDR3 spells CASSPDRGISTDTQYF. Written as DNA, the CDR3 is TGCGCCAGCAGCCCCGACAGGGGAATTAGCACAGATACGCAGTATTTT.

The V and J genes are TRBV30 and TRBJ2-3; D may be TRBD1 (5 bases). The CDR3 loop spans 12 amino acids. The germline CDR1 and CDR2 sequences are GTSNPN and SVGIG (reference sequence). V was clipped by 0 bases and J by 4 bases, with 5 bases between them. CDR3 nucleotide sequence: TGTGCCTGGAGTGTACAGGCAGATACGCAGTATTTT. This sequence encodes CAWSVQADTQYF. The full variable domain, rest sourced from reference TRBV30 and TRBJ2-3, is SQTIHQWPATLVQPVGSPLSLECTVEGTSNPNLYWYRQAAGRGLQLLFYSVGIGQISSEVPQNLSASRPQDRQFILSSKKLLLSDSGFYLCAWSVQADTQYFGPGTRLTVL.

The chain couples TRBV9 to TRBJ1-1; a possible D gene is TRBD1 (5 bases). This CDR3 spans 13 amino acids. V was clipped by 0 bases and J by 5 bases, with 8 bases between them. Per germline, CDR1 SGDLS and CDR2 YYNGEE. DNA of the CDR3: TGTGCCAGCAGCGTAGATTGGGGGACTGAAGCTTTCTTT. Amino acid sequence: CASSVDWGTEAFF.

This clone was found a few times. The chain uses TRBV7-9 and TRBJ2-2, with 10 bases matching TRBD1. The V segment lost 5 bases and the J segment 5 bases; nucleotides outside the gene matches: 14. There are 18 residues in the CDR3. Germline CDR1 is SEHNR and CDR2 is FQNEAQ (reference sequence). The CDR3 nucleotides read TGTGCCAGCAGCCTGAACGCCTGGACAGGGGGATGGACCGGGGAGCTGTTTTTT. It encodes CASSLNAWTGGWTGELFF.

CDR3: CASSPSETSGGFSYEQYF. The CDR3 DNA reads as TGTGCCAGCAGCCCTAGCGAAACTAGCGGGGGATTCTCCTACGAGCAGTACTTC. The V and J genes are TRBV7-6 and TRBJ2-7, with 11 bases lining up with TRBD2. The length of the CDR3 is 18 residues. Germline CDR1 and CDR2: SGHVS and FNYEAQ. Trimming took 5 bases from V and 0 from J; bases not matched to a gene: 12.

V and J are TRBV7-9 and TRBJ2-7, with 15 bases aligning to TRBD2. Per the germline V gene, CDR1 is SEHNR and CDR2 is FQNEAQ (reference sequence). The CDR3 extends over 14 amino acids. V gave up 10 bases and J gave up 4 bases; unmatched junction bases: 5. The CDR3, as DNA: TGTGCCACCGGACTAGCGGGAGGGTTATACGAGCAGTACTTC. It translates to CATGLAGGLYEQYF.

The gene calls are TRBV6-5 and TRBJ1-2; no definite D call. V dropped 0 bases and J dropped 2 bases, with 7 bases sitting between them. The CDR3 has 14 amino acids. Per germline, CDR1 MNHEY and CDR2 SVGAGI. The CDR3 reads CASSYSVANYGYTF. For the CDR3, the DNA is TGTGCCAGCAGTTACTCCGTGGCGAACTATGGCTACACCTTC.